This entry describes one TCR beta chain. Its specificity is not known. The record originates from a study of T cells expressing NK-cell markers. Overall study findings and caveats: In about 6 donors, dominant CD3+CD56+NKG2C+ clones formed 1.0-7.0% of CD8+ cells.

This CDR3 is built from 14 residues. The germline gives CDR1 DFQATT, CDR2 SNEGSKA (reference sequence). The cDNA for TCR beta came from 5'RACE template switching with UMIs. One entry per CDR3 protein, without DNA, is what TCRdb gives after re-calling the 5' RACE reads. The specimen's table records 300,000 to 500,000 distinct CDR3 sequences. The chain combines TRBV20-1 with TRBJ2-1; absent DNA, TCRdb's TRBD2 call cannot be checked. Input material: blood T cells: a sorted CD56 or NKG2C T cell subset, CD4+ or CD8+ T cells, or bulk PBMC T cells (not recorded which). This TCR derives from a woman between 45 and 65 years old in good health. The CDR3 reads CSAIGLGSMGEQFF.